The clone carrying this TCR beta chain was counted between two and nine times. Its antigen remains unknown. 13 Jbeta primers and 60 Vbeta primers were used for the PCR. TCRdb's copy holds only in-frame clones and misses some; the assay was immunoSEQ multiplex PCR. The sample contains 75,000 to 95,000 clones, roughly 78% of which appear only once. The CDR3 runs 14 residues. Germline V gene data show CDR1 as SGDLS and CDR2 as YYNGEE. With 3 bases removed from V and 7 bases from J, the gap between germline ends came to 13 bases. The record originates from a study of cytomegalovirus exposure and HLA in healthy donors. Findings and limits, study-wide: Later analysis placed DRB1 highest and HLA-C lowest in TCR association rates, which differed by HLA locus.

The gene calls are TRBV9 and TRBJ1-4; tentatively, D is TRBD1 (6 bases). Material for sequencing was PBMCs. The source of this sequence is a woman in her 40s in good health and CMV-seropositive. The CDR3 spells CASSETGRGEKLFF. The CDR3 DNA follows: TGTGCCAGCAGCGAAACAGGGAGGGGTGAAAAACTGTTTTTT.